This entry lists 28 T cell receptor beta chains sequenced from one sample in a study of blood T cell repertoires in COVID-19. The repertoire was sequenced with immunoSEQ multiplex PCR; TCRdb's copy has only in-frame clones and lacks some. The table lists about 200,000 clones, roughly 80% of them singletons. Input material: peripheral blood. Source of these receptors: a woman older than 75 with acute or convalescent COVID-19.

The chain has TRBV5-1 and TRBJ2-3; 8 bases agree with TRBD2. CDR1 and CDR2 from the germline V gene are SGHRS and YFSETQ. The CDR3 contains 16 residues. Germline trimming cut 0 bases from V and 2 bases from J; bases unmatched to any gene: 5. DNA of the CDR3: TGCGCCAGCAGCTTGGCCGGAGCGGGGGCCACAGATACGCAGTATTTT. Its translation is CASSLAGAGATDTQYF.

This clone came up a few times. The chain has TRBV28 and TRBJ2-7, with D possibly being TRBD2 (7 bases). This CDR3 is 16 amino acids long. CDR1 is MDHEN and CDR2 is SYDVKM in the germline V gene. The V and J ends lost 7 bases and 0 bases respectively, with 19 bases between them. The CDR3 region has the DNA TGTGCCAGCACCCCCGGGGGCGGGAGTTCCTCCTACGAGCAGTACTTC. Protein sequence: CASTPGGGSSSYEQYF.

The genes are TRBV6-4 and TRBJ1-2; D is unclear. This CDR3 comprises 15 residues. V dropped 8 bases and J dropped 7 bases, with 23 bases sitting between them. Germline V CDR1 and CDR2: MRHNA, SNTAGT. The CDR3 bases are TGTGCCAGCCGTCGGGTCGCGGCGGAGGGTCCTGGCTACACCTTC. Its translation is CASRRVAAEGPGYTF.

This clone was seen more than once but under ten times. Mismatch with germline at one junction end may stem from a read error. The chain employs TRBV7-2 and TRBJ2-1; 13 bases match TRBD2. In germline, CDR1 is SGHTA, CDR2 FQGNSA. CDR3 length equals 13 residues. This chain's CDR3 is CASSPTSGGAPIF. CDR3 nucleotides: TGTGCCAGCAGCCCTACTAGCGGGGGGGCCCCGATCTTC.

The rearrangement joins TRBV12-3 or TRBV12-4 to TRBJ1-1; D is perhaps TRBD1 (5 bases). The CDR3 consists of 13 residues. V was trimmed by 6 bases and J by 0 bases, leaving 8 bases between them. The CDR3 sequence: CASSPTVNTEAFF. CDR3 nucleotide sequence: TGTGCCAGCAGCCCGACAGTGAACACTGAAGCTTTCTTT.

The V gene is TRBV5-1, the J gene TRBJ1-6; D ambiguous. Trimming took 0 bases from V and 9 from J, leaving 13 bases between them. CDR3 length equals 15 residues. Germline values: CDR1 SGHRS, CDR2 YFSETQ. The CDR3 coding sequence is TGCGCCAGCAGCTTGGAGGTCGCGGCCTCTTCACCCCTCCACTTT. This codes for CASSLEVAASSPLHF.

The chain recombines TRBV15 with TRBJ1-2; the D gene is possibly TRBD1 (6 bases). The germline V gene has CDR1 LNHNV and CDR2 YYDKDF (reference sequence). The V end lost 0 bases, the J end lost 8 bases, and 13 bases lay between the germline ends. This CDR3 is 14 amino acids long. The CDR3 is CATSRDLQGQGYTF. CDR3 sequence (DNA): TGTGCCACCAGCAGAGATTTGCAGGGACAAGGCTACACCTTC.

V gene TRBV2 combines with J gene TRBJ1-5; D gene unclear. V was clipped by 6 bases and J by 8 bases, with 8 bases between them. This CDR3 is built from 11 residues. CDR1 SNHLY and CDR2 FYNNEI come from the germline V gene. CDR3 bases: TGTGCCAGCAGCAGGTCAAAGCCCCAGCATTTT. Protein product: CASSRSKPQHF.

The chain links TRBV30 to TRBJ1-2; possibly TRBD1 for D (6 bases). This CDR3 is built from 12 residues. Germline V gene sequence: CDR1 GTSNPN, CDR2 SVGIG (reference sequence). Trimming took 5 bases from V and 4 from J, leaving 11 bases between them. The chain's CDR3 is CAWSGTSYGYTF. DNA of the CDR3: TGTGCCTGGTCGGGGACAAGCTATGGCTACACCTTC.

This chain joins TRBV27 and TRBJ1-6; no firm D call. The ends were cut back, 7 bases at V and 9 bases at J, with 16 bases in the middle. CDR1 MNHEY and CDR2 SMNVEV come from the germline V gene (reference sequence). The CDR3 runs 14 residues. For the CDR3, the DNA is TGTGCCAGCACACAAGAGGTCCCTCTTTCACCCCTCCACTTT. Translated: CASTQEVPLSPLHF.

This chain uses TRBV30 with TRBJ2-3; D gene ambiguous. V was clipped by 1 base and J by 0 bases, with 11 bases between them. This CDR3 is 15 amino acids long. Germline V gives CDR1 GTSNPN, CDR2 SVGIG (reference sequence). CDR3 sequence: CAWSGGSASTDTQYF. DNA for the CDR3: TGTGCCTGGAGTGGCGGATCTGCTAGCACAGATACGCAGTATTTT.

The chain uses TRBV6-5 and TRBJ2-3; the D is unclear. The germline V gene has CDR1 MNHEY and CDR2 SVGAGI. The CDR3 is 15 residues long. Trimming took off 2 bases at V and 0 bases at J, with 9 bases between the two ends. DNA of the CDR3: TGTGCCAGCAGTTACCCAATTGCGAGCACAGATACGCAGTATTTT. Translated: CASSYPIASTDTQYF.

The chain combines TRBV27 with TRBJ2-3; D is unclear. In germline, CDR1 is MNHEY, CDR2 SMNVEV (reference sequence). The V end was cut by 6 bases, the J end by 8 bases, with 18 bases between. This CDR3 is built from 14 residues. The CDR3 loop is CASRGILESGTQYF. CDR3 bases: TGTGCCAGCAGAGGTATACTGGAGTCGGGTACGCAGTATTTT.

The V call is TRBV5-1, the J call TRBJ1-2; TRBD1 matches at 11 bases. Germline CDR1 SGHRS, CDR2 YFSETQ. Trimming took 2 bases from V and 7 from J; bases not matched to a gene: 4. The CDR3 covers 14 residues. In DNA, the CDR3 is TGCGCCAGCAGCTTAGGACAGGGGGCGCTTGGCTACACCTTC. Its translation: CASSLGQGALGYTF.

This chain joins TRBV4-2 and TRBJ1-5, with TRBD1 matching 7 bases. The length of the CDR3 is 15 residues. CDR1 and CDR2 from the germline V gene are LGHNA and YNFKEQ. The trim removed 5 bases at V and 6 bases at J, leaving 10 bases unmatched. The DNA for the CDR3 is TGTGCCAGCAGCTCCCAGGGGACAGCCCCTCAGCCCCAGCATTTT. The encoded protein is CASSSQGTAPQPQHF.

This clone was counted a few times. This rearrangement joins TRBV6-4 to TRBJ1-5; D gene unclear. Trimming cost V 8 bases and J 1 base, with 18 bases left between them. The CDR3 extends over 16 amino acids. Germline V lookup: CDR1 MRHNA, CDR2 SNTAGT. The CDR3 DNA reads TGTGCCAGCCCCTACGAGGCATCGGGGAGCAATCAGCCCCAGCATTTT. Residues: CASPYEASGSNQPQHF.

In its sample, this clone was seen a few times. CDR3 residues: CASSEQERTLHF. CDR3 nucleotide sequence: TGTGCCAGCAGTGAACAGGAAAGAACCCTCCACTTT. This sequence joins TRBV6-1 and TRBJ1-6; D is undetermined. Per the germline V gene, CDR1 is MNHNS and CDR2 is SASEGT. CDR3 length: 12 residues. V lost 2 bases, J lost 14 bases, and 10 bases lay in between.

In DNA form, the CDR3 reads TGTGCCAGCAGCGTAGACGGGGGGGCGAACACCGGGGAGCTGTTTTTT. Its translation is CASSVDGGANTGELFF. The chain recombines TRBV9 with TRBJ2-2, with TRBD2 matching over 8 bases. V lost 0 bases to trimming and J lost 0 bases; unmatched junction nucleotides: 1. The CDR3 is 16 amino acids. Germline V gene sequence: CDR1 SGDLS, CDR2 YYNGEE.

The chain recombines TRBV21-1 with TRBJ1-4. TRBV21-1 is shown as a pseudogene. The CDR3 is 16 amino acids. The DNA of the CDR3 is TGTGCCAGCAGCAAAGGGGCGGGACCTTATAATGAAAAACTGTTTTTT. It encodes CASSKGAGPYNEKLFF.

V and J are TRBV19 and TRBJ1-5, with 8 nucleotides matching TRBD1. Trimming cost V 8 bases and J 2 bases; bases outside gene matches: 5. The length of the CDR3 is 14 residues. Germline V lookup: CDR1 LNHDA, CDR2 SQIVND (reference sequence). The DNA for the CDR3 is TGTGCCAGTGCAGGGGGCGCCGGCAATCAGCCCCAGCATTTT. It yields the protein CASAGGAGNQPQHF.

This clone has just a few counts. The chain is built from TRBV30 and TRBJ2-1; 9 bases are shared with TRBD2. This CDR3 comprises 16 residues. Germline CDR1 reads GTSNPN; CDR2 reads SVGIG (reference sequence). V shed 1 base, J shed 8 bases, and the junction held 12 bases outside the gene matches. CDR3 coding DNA: TGTGCCTGGAGTGGTGGTAGCGGGAGTGGGGGCGATGAGCAGTTCTTC. It translates to CAWSGGSGSGGDEQFF.

V gene TRBV6-5 combines with J gene TRBJ1-6; D remains unclear. The CDR3 length is 11 residues. Germline CDR1 MNHEY, CDR2 SVGAGI. With 8 bases removed from V and 8 bases from J, the gap between germline ends came to 7 bases. CDR3 nucleotides: TGTGCCAGCTCCCTTTATTCACCCCTCCACTTT. Its protein is CASSLYSPLHF.

The rearrangement joins TRBV7-3 to TRBJ2-3; 9 nucleotides agree with TRBD2. There are 14 residues in the CDR3. Germline V gives CDR1 SGHTA, CDR2 FQGTGA. V lost 5 bases and J lost 3; bases outside the gene matches: 3. The CDR3 DNA sequence: TGTGCCAGCAGCCCGGCGGGAGGGACAGATACGCAGTATTTT. Its protein is CASSPAGGTDTQYF.

The gene calls are TRBV5-3 and TRBJ1-5, with D possibly matching TRBD1 (5 bases). TRBV5-3 is placed among ORFs of uncertain function. The CDR3 sequence is 16 residues long. The ends were cut back, 7 bases at V and 0 bases at J, with 17 bases in the middle. Here the CDR3 reads CARARVIGDSNQPQHF. In nucleotides, the CDR3 is TGTGCCAGAGCCCGGGTCATAGGGGATAGCAATCAGCCCCAGCATTTT.

The chain is built from TRBV12-5 and TRBJ1-1; 10 bases line up with TRBD1. The CDR3 extends over 17 amino acids. After removal of 0 bases from V and 0 bases from J, the junction contained 4 bases not matched to a gene. Per the germline V gene, CDR1 is LGHNT and CDR2 is FRNRAP. CDR3 in DNA: TGTGCTAGTGGTTTGGTGACAGGGGGCGCGGTGAACACTGAAGCTTTCTTT. It specifies CASGLVTGGAVNTEAFF. The complete variable domain, with remaining parts taken from reference TRBV12-5 and TRBJ1-1, reads DARVTQTPRHKVTEMGQEVTMRCQPILGHNTVFWYRQTMMQGLELLAYFRNRAPLDDSGMPKDRFSAEMPDATLATLKIQPSEPRDSAVYFCASGLVTGGAVNTEAFFGQGTRLTVV.

This clone was detected a few times. V is TRBV11-2 and J is TRBJ2-1, with 15 positions matching TRBD2. With 5 bases clipped from V and 8 bases from J, the junction kept 13 bases outside the gene matches. The CDR3 spans 18 residues. Germline assignment: CDR1 SGHAT and CDR2 FQNNGV. The CDR3 loop reads CASSHRRGGLAGGDEQFF. The CDR3 nucleotides read TGTGCCAGCAGCCATAGAAGAGGGGGACTAGCGGGAGGAGATGAGCAGTTCTTC.

The rearrangement uses TRBV7-8 and TRBJ2-3, with TRBD1 matching over 7 bases. The junction had 11 bases not matched to a gene; V was cut back by 3 bases and J by 2 bases. Germline V gives CDR1 SGHVS, CDR2 FQNEAQ. The CDR3 has 17 residues. The DNA of the CDR3 is TGTGCCAGCAGCTTTAGAAGAGGGGGCACCAACACAGATACGCAGTATTTT. Encoded protein: CASSFRRGGTNTDTQYF.

The chain joins TRBV25-1 to TRBJ2-7; TRBD2 matches at 7 bases. The CDR3 loop spans 14 amino acids. V lost 6 bases to trimming and J lost 7 bases; unmatched junction nucleotides: 12. In germline, CDR1 is MGHDK, CDR2 SYGVNS. The DNA of the CDR3 is TGTGCCAGCAGCAATCCGTCTAGCGGCGGGGAGCAGTACTTC. Translation: CASSNPSSGGEQYF.